These 25 T cell receptor beta chains were sequenced from one sample in a study of metastatic and nonmetastatic thyroid tumors. TCRdb reassembled clones from the PCR reads with MiXCR. The data contain 30,000 or so clones, about a quarter of them singletons. Every patient was untreated before thyroid surgery. Sequencing used blood. The receptors originated from a female donor with papillary thyroid cancer or a benign thyroid nodule (not recorded which). Some clones in this sample may be carry-over from other donors' samples.

This clone was detected only a few times. J is TRBJ2-5 and V is TRBV6-1, with 8 positions matching TRBD1. This CDR3 has 15 amino acids. The V and J ends lost 6 bases and 1 base, in that order; junction bases with no gene match: 7. CDR1 is MNHNS and CDR2 is SASEGT in the germline V gene. CDR3 in DNA: TGTGCCAGCAGGATAGTTACAGGGGGCCAAGAGACCCAGTACTTC. It codes for CASRIVTGGQETQYF.

This clone showed up many times. The rearrangement uses TRBV6-1 and TRBJ2-5; no definite D call. The V gene's germline CDR1 is MNHNS and CDR2 SASEGT. V shed 6 bases and J shed 4 bases, with 12 bases lying between them. The CDR3 loop spans 13 amino acids. The CDR3 sequence: CASSQTERETQYF. The CDR3 DNA is TGTGCCAGCAGCCAGACGGAGAGAGAGACCCAGTACTTC.

This clone was counted between two and nine times. V gene TRBV25-1 combines with J gene TRBJ1-4, with a tentative D call TRBD1 (5 bases). In germline, CDR1 is MGHDK, CDR2 SYGVNS. V dropped 6 bases and J dropped 0 bases, with 20 bases sitting between them. This CDR3 region has 18 residues. The chain's CDR3 is CASSEHRRQSATNEKLFF. Here the CDR3 DNA reads TGTGCCAGCAGCGAACACCGGAGACAGTCGGCAACTAATGAAAAACTGTTTTTT.

The chain joins TRBV28 to TRBJ2-3; 7 nucleotides align to TRBD2. The V segment lost 2 bases and the J segment 2 bases; nucleotides outside the gene matches: 4. The CDR3 totals 15 residues. The germline CDR1 and CDR2 sequences are MDHEN and SYDVKM. The CDR3 sequence: CASSLGTNDTDTQYF. DNA of the CDR3: TGTGCCAGCAGTTTAGGGACTAACGACACAGATACGCAGTATTTT.

In regard to this clone: Mismatch with germline at one junction end may stem from a read error. The genes are TRBV15 and TRBJ2-7; 7 positions match TRBD1. CDR1 and CDR2 (germline): LNHNV, YYDKDF (reference sequence). The CDR3 sequence is 15 residues long. The chain's CDR3 is CATIRDNRGANEQYF. The CDR3 region has the DNA TGTGCCACCATCAGAGATAACAGGGGCGCTAACGAGCAGTACTTC.

This clone was observed at least ten times. V is TRBV20-1 and J is TRBJ2-1; TRBD2 matches at 10 bases. J lost 7 bases, V lost 3 bases, and 12 bases had no gene match. The germline gives CDR1 DFQATT, CDR2 SNEGSKA (reference sequence). This CDR3 comprises 16 residues. The CDR3 reads CSASSGLAGVGNEQFF. Here the CDR3 DNA reads TGCAGTGCTAGTAGCGGCCTAGCGGGAGTGGGGAATGAGCAGTTCTTC.

The table lists this clone with many counts. This chain connects TRBV5-1 to TRBJ2-3; 8 bases match TRBD2. Losses at the gene ends were 4 bases for V and 1 base for J; bases not matched to a gene: 8. There are 16 residues in the CDR3. CDR1 is SGHRS and CDR2 is YFSETQ in the germline V gene. The CDR3 region has the DNA TGCGCCAGCAGCCTGGACCTGACTAGCGGCACAGATACGCAGTATTTT. It specifies CASSLDLTSGTDTQYF. The variable domain in full, with the rest retrieved from reference TRBV5-1 and TRBJ2-3, is KAGVTQTPRYLIKTRGQQVTLSCSPISGHRSVSWYQQTPGQGLQFLFEYFSETQRNKGNFPGRFSGRQFSNSRSEMNVSTLELGDSALYLCASSLDLTSGTDTQYFGPGTRLTVL.

With respect to this clone: An end of the junction does not agree with germline; a read error may underlie this. Other DNA sequences within the sample encode an identical CDR3. The rearrangement uses TRBV10-3 and TRBJ1-3; no definite D call. Germline loops: CDR1 ENHRY, CDR2 SYGVKD. This CDR3 is 17 amino acids long. The CDR3 DNA is TGTGCCATCAGTGAGTGGGTTGGACCAGCAACTGGAAACACTATATATTTT. Amino acids: CAISEWVGPATGNTIYF.

This clone appeared many times. This specimen includes other DNA sequences encoding the same CDR3. This rearrangement joins TRBV27 to TRBJ1-4, with D maybe TRBD1 (5 bases). The CDR3 spans 14 residues. The V end was cut by 3 bases, the J end by 8 bases, with 13 bases between. Germline CDR1 MNHEY, CDR2 SMNVEV (reference sequence). The CDR3 DNA reads TGTGCCAGCAGTTTGACGGGGGTTGGAGAAAAACTGTTTTTT. Its translation: CASSLTGVGEKLFF. The full variable domain, rest sourced from reference TRBV27 and TRBJ1-4, is EAQVTQNPRYLITVTGKKLTVTCSQNMNHEYMSWYRQDPGLGLRQIYYSMNVEVTDKGDVPEGYKVSRKEKRNFPLILESPSPNQTSLYFCASSLTGVGEKLFFGSGTQLSVL.

On this clone: A much more abundant neighbour one base away suggests this may be a read error. This rearrangement joins TRBV20-1 to TRBJ2-5; TRBD2 matches at 7 bases. This CDR3 has 13 residues. Trimming cost V 2 bases and J 7 bases; bases outside gene matches: 7. Germline-derived CDR1 and CDR2 are DFQATT and SNEGSKA (reference sequence). Here the CDR3 reads CSARRLAVGTQYF. CDR3 DNA: TGCAGTGCTAGACGGCTAGCGGTGGGGACCCAGTACTTC.

This clone came up many times. V usage is TRBV2 and J usage is TRBJ2-2; D is undetermined. Trimming took 8 bases from V and 0 from J, leaving 13 bases between them. In germline, CDR1 is SNHLY, CDR2 FYNNEI. The CDR3 sequence is 15 residues long. This CDR3 reads CASSSTQANTGELFF. CDR3 DNA sequence: TGTGCCAGCTCAAGCACCCAGGCGAACACCGGGGAGCTGTTTTTT. Using reference TRBV2 and TRBJ2-2 for the parts outside the CDR3, the full variable domain is EPEVTQTPSHQVTQMGQEVILRCVPISNHLYFYWYRQILGQKVEFLVSFYNNEISEKSEIFDDQFSVERPDGSNFTLKIRSTKLEDSAMYFCASSSTQANTGELFFGEGSRLTVL.

The chain carries TRBV4-1 and TRBJ2-1; 7 positions match TRBD2. The CDR3 runs 15 residues. CDR1 is MGHRA, CDR2 YSYEKL, per germline. Trimming cost V 1 base and J 8 bases; bases outside gene matches: 8. The CDR3 nucleotides are TGCGCCAGCAGCCAAGTCGGGGGGACGACACATGAGCAGTTCTTC. Protein: CASSQVGGTTHEQFF.

This clone was picked up many times. The chain uses TRBV9 and TRBJ1-2; TRBD1 aligns across 7 bases. J gave up 6 bases and V 0 bases, and 8 bases lay outside the gene matches. The germline CDR1 and CDR2 sequences are SGDLS and YYNGEE. The CDR3 totals 15 residues. DNA of the CDR3: TGTGCCAGCAGCGTAGATAGACAGGGTAGGGATGGCTACACCTTC. It translates to CASSVDRQGRDGYTF.

On this clone: Sequence at one end of the junction differs from germline and may be a read error. The chain uses TRBV7-2 and TRBJ1-5; a possible D gene is TRBD1 (5 bases). The CDR3 has 14 amino acids. Germline assignment: CDR1 SGHTA and CDR2 FQGNSA. The CDR3, as DNA: TGTGCCAGCAGCTTTTACAGGCCCAATCAGCCCCATCATTTT. This gives the protein CASSFYRPNQPHHF.

This clone came up many times. The chain combines TRBV5-1 with TRBJ2-1; 9 bases align to TRBD2. CDR1 is SGHRS and CDR2 is YFSETQ in the germline V gene. Losses at the gene ends were 0 bases for V and 0 bases for J; bases not matched to a gene: 4. The CDR3 extends over 17 amino acids. The CDR3 DNA is TGCGCCAGCAGCTTGGGACTAGCGGAGAGCTCCTACAATGAGCAGTTCTTC. Its translation is CASSLGLAESSYNEQFF.

This clone was seen ten or more times. Other DNA sequences within the sample encode an identical CDR3. This chain connects TRBV19 to TRBJ2-7; the D is unclear. With 4 bases removed from V and 3 bases from J, the gap between germline ends came to 16 bases. Germline V CDR1 and CDR2: LNHDA, SQIVND (reference sequence). The CDR3 has 15 residues. Here the CDR3 reads CASSSSSGTHYEQYF. As DNA, the CDR3 is TGTGCCAGTAGTAGCTCATCTGGCACACACTACGAGCAGTACTTC.

This clone was seen many times. The CDR3 here is CASSYPTANLDEQFF. The DNA of the CDR3 is TGTGCCAGCAGTTACCCGACCGCAAACCTTGATGAGCAGTTCTTC. This rearrangement joins TRBV6-5 to TRBJ2-1; no firm D call. The CDR3 contains 15 residues. CDR1 is MNHEY, CDR2 SVGAGI, per germline. V lost 2 bases to trimming and J lost 8 bases, with 16 bases between them.

This clone was counted a few times. The CDR3: CASSPARSWRPDQYF. Here the CDR3 DNA reads TGTGCCAGCAGCCCCGCCAGAAGCTGGAGACCCGATCAGTACTTC. The chain uses TRBV11-2 and TRBJ2-7; D gene ambiguous. The CDR3 is made up of 15 amino acids. From germline, CDR1 is SGHAT and CDR2 FQNNGV. The V gene lost 5 bases and the J gene lost 10 bases, with 24 bases spanning the gap.

This clone came up many times. The gene calls are TRBV5-1 and TRBJ2-2; a weak D match, TRBD2 (5 bases). Germline CDR1 SGHRS, CDR2 YFSETQ. Trimming left V 0 bases short and J 0 bases short, with 12 bases between. The CDR3 covers 17 residues. As DNA, the CDR3 is TGCGCCAGCAGCTTGGGCAGCGGTCTTACGAACACCGGGGAGCTGTTTTTT. Amino acid sequence: CASSLGSGLTNTGELFF.

There are many counts of this clone. This CDR3 is also generated by other DNA sequences in the sample. The chain has TRBV13 and TRBJ2-5; TRBD2 matches 13 bases. Germline V gene lookup returns CDR1 PRHDT and CDR2 FYEKMQ (reference sequence). J lost 1 base, V lost 5 bases, and 16 bases had no gene match. CDR3 length: 20 residues. CDR3 sequence: CASSAPLGLAGPMIQETQYF. CDR3 nucleotides: TGTGCCAGCAGCGCCCCCCTGGGACTAGCGGGACCAATGATCCAAGAGACCCAGTACTTC.

This clone was counted ten times or more. This chain links TRBV6-4 with TRBJ2-1; no clear D gene. There are 13 residues in the CDR3. CDR1 and CDR2 (germline): MRHNA, SNTAGT. V shed 2 bases and J shed 6 bases, with 8 bases lying between them. The CDR3 sequence: CASSDTDRNEQFF. CDR3 DNA sequence: TGTGCCAGCAGTGACACGGACCGCAATGAGCAGTTCTTC.

This clone was counted many times. J is TRBJ2-5 and V is TRBV11-2; 13 nucleotides agree with TRBD2. The CDR3 extends over 16 amino acids. The junction had 4 bases not matched to a gene; V was cut back by 5 bases and J by 1 base. CDR1 is SGHAT and CDR2 is FQNNGV in the germline V gene. The CDR3, as DNA: TGTGCCAGCAGCATACTAGCGGGAGGGCCCCAAGAGACCCAGTACTTC. Protein: CASSILAGGPQETQYF.

This clone was seen at least ten times. DNA for the CDR3: TGTGCCAGCAGTTTAGGTCAGGGACTTTCCGAAAAACTGTTTTTT. Translated, it gives CASSLGQGLSEKLFF. This chain connects TRBV28 to TRBJ1-4; maybe TRBD1 (5 bases). This CDR3 contains 15 residues. Looked up from germline, CDR1 is MDHEN and CDR2 is SYDVKM. V was shortened by 2 bases and J by 8 bases, with 15 bases between the two germline ends. The full variable domain, completed using reference TRBV28 and TRBJ1-4, is DVKVTQSSRYLVKRTGEKVFLECVQDMDHENMFWYRQDPGLGLRLIYFSYDVKMKEKGDIPEGYSVSREKKERFSLILESASTNQTSMYLCASSLGQGLSEKLFFGSGTQLSVL.

This clone was picked up many times. This chain uses TRBV5-6 with TRBJ1-6; D is undetermined. V was pared by 2 bases and J by 1 base, with 13 bases between. CDR1 is SGHDT and CDR2 is YYEEEE in the germline V gene. This CDR3 has 17 residues. The CDR3 bases are TGTGCCAGCAGCTTTTACGGGGTCGGTTCCTATAATTCACCCCTCCACTTT. Translated, it gives CASSFYGVGSYNSPLHF.

This clone ranks as medium-sized. The rearrangement links TRBV6-6 to TRBJ2-7, with 11 positions matching TRBD2. Trimming at V came to 2 bases and at J to 4 bases, leaving 4 bases not matched to a gene. The germline CDR1 and CDR2 sequences are MNHNY and SVGAGI (reference sequence). CDR3 length: 15 amino acids. CDR3 amino acids: CASSYRLAGRYEQYF. CDR3 DNA: TGTGCCAGCAGTTACCGACTAGCGGGAAGATACGAGCAGTACTTC.